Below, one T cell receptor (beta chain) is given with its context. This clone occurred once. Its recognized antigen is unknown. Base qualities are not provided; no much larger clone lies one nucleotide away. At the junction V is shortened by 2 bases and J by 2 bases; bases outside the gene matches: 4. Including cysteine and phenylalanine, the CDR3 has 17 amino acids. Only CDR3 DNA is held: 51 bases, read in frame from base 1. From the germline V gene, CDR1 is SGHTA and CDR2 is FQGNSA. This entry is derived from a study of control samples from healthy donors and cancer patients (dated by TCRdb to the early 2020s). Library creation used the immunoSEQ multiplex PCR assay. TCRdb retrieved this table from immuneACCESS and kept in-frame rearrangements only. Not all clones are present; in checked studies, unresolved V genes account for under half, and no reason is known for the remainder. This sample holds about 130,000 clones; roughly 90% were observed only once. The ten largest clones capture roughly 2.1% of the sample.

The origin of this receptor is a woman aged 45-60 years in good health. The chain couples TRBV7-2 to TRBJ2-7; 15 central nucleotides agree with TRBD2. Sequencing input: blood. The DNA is TGTGCCAGCAGCTTACGGACTAGCGGGGGGGAAACCTACGAGCAGTACTTC. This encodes CASSLRTSGGETYEQYF.